The source of this T cell receptor beta chain is a study of cytomegalovirus exposure and HLA in healthy donors. Study results and caveats: A later analysis linked 15,000 to 20,000 TCR beta sequences to HLA alleles at 0.05 false discovery rate.

The study ran its PCR with 60 Vbeta and 13 Jbeta primers. Generated by immunoSEQ multiplex PCR, the TCRdb table keeps only in-frame clones and is missing some. The sample records about 280,000 clones, 70% to 90% being singletons. About this clone: Its specificity is not known.

The germline CDR1 and CDR2 sequences are MNHEY and SVGAGI. CDR3 size: 15 residues. V was pared by 4 bases and J by 2 bases, with 14 bases between. The clonotype comes from a young woman in good health and CMV-seronegative. The sample taken for sequencing was PBMCs. The chain uses TRBV6-5 and TRBJ2-5, with a weak D call TRBD2 (6 bases). CDR3 nucleotides: TGTGCCAGCAGTTGGGGCGTGGAGGGGCAAGAGACCCAGTACTTC. Amino acids: CASSWGVEGQETQYF.